This T cell receptor (beta chain) comes out of a study of blood T cell repertoires in COVID-19. Study overall: The study drew acute and convalescent COVID-19 samples from the United States, Italy and Spain. From T cells, B-cell-depleted T cells, or PBMCs came the material, which was cDNA or gDNA.

This CDR3 spans 13 amino acids. This clone was seen once. In the authors' workflow: Scientists estimated how many nucleated cells there were by amplifying reference gene primers. Data came from immunoSEQ multiplex PCR; TCRdb stores just in-frame clones and leaves some out. Clonal size and the V and J genes are those of that table, whereas D and trimming came from the DNA. The sample records about 70,000 clones, around 85% being singletons. The clonotype was recovered from a human donor in a cohort sampled during active COVID-19. Sequencing was done on a sample of peripheral blood. The chain combines TRBV12-2 with TRBJ2-7; the D call in the table, TRBD1, was not verified against the DNA. TRBV12-2 counts as a pseudogene. The CDR3, as DNA: TGTGCAAGTCGCCTGGGACAGACCTACGAGCAGTACTTC. Its translation: CASRLGQTYEQYF.